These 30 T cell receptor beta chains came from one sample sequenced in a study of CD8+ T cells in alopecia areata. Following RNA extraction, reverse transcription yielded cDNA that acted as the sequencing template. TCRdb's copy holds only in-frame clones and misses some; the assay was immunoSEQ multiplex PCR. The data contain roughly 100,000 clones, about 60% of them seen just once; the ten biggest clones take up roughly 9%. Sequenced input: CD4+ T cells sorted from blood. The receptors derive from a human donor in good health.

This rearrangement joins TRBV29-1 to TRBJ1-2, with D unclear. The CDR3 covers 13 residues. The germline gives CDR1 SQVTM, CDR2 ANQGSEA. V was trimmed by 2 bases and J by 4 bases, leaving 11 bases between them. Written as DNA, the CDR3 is TGCAGCGTTGAAATCACGGGGAGCTATGGCTACACCTTC. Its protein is CSVEITGSYGYTF.

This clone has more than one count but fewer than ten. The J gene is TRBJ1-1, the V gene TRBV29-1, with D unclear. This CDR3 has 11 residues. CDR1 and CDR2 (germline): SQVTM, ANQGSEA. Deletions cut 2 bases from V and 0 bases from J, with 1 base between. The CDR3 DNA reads TGCAGCGTTGAACTGAACACTGAAGCTTTCTTT. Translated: CSVELNTEAFF.

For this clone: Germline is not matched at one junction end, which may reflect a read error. CDR3: CASSASGGIQETQYF. CDR3 sequence (DNA): TGTGCTAGCAGCGCTAGCGGGGGGATACAAGAGACCCAGTACTTC. The genes are TRBV7-7 and TRBJ2-5, with 11 bases fitting TRBD2. This CDR3 contains 15 residues. Germline CDR1 is SSHAT and CDR2 is FNYEAQ (reference sequence). The whole variable domain, remainder taken from reference TRBV7-7 and TRBJ2-5, is GAGVSQSPRYKVTKRGQDVTLRCDPISSHATLYWYQQALGQGPEFLTYFNYEAQPDKSGLPSDRFSAERPEGSISTLTIQRTEQRDSAMYRCASSASGGIQETQYFGPGTRLLVL.

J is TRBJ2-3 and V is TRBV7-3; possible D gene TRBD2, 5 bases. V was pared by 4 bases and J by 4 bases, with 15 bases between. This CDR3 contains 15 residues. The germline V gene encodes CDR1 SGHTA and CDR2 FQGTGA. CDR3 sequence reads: CASSSSAGISDTQYF. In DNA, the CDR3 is TGTGCCAGCAGCTCGAGCGCCGGGATTTCAGATACGCAGTATTTT.

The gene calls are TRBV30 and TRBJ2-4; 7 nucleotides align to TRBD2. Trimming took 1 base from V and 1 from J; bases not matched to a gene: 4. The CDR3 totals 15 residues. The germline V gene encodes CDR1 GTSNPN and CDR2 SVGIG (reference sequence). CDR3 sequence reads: CAWSGAGVAKNIQYF. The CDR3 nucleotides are TGTGCCTGGAGTGGGGCGGGGGTTGCCAAAAACATTCAGTACTTC.

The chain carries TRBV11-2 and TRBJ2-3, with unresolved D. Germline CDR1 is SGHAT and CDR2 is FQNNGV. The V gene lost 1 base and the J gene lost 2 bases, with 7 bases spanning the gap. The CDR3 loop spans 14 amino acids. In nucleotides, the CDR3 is TGTGCCAGCAGCTTAGGACTGTCCACAGATACGCAGTATTTT. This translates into CASSLGLSTDTQYF.

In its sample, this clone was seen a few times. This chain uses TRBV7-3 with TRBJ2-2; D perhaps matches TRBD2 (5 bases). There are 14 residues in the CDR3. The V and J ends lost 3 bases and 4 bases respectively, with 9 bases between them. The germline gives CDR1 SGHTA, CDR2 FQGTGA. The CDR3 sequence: CASSFSSGTGELFF. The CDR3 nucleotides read TGTGCCAGCAGCTTTTCCAGCGGCACCGGGGAGCTGTTTTTT.

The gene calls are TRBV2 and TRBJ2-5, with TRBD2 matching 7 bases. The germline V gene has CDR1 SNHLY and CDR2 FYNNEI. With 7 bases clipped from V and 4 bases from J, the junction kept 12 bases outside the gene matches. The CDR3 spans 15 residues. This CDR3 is CASMDGGGLGETQYF. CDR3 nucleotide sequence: TGTGCCAGCATGGACGGCGGGGGATTAGGAGAGACCCAGTACTTC.

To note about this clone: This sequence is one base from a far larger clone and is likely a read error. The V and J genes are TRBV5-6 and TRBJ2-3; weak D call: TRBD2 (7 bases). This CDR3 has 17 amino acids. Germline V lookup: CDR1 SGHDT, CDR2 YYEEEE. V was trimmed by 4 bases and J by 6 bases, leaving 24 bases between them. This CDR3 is CASSQDWGGGLSDTQYF. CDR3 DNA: TGTGCCAGCAGCCAAGATTGGGGCGGGGGCCTATCGGATACGCAGTATTTT.

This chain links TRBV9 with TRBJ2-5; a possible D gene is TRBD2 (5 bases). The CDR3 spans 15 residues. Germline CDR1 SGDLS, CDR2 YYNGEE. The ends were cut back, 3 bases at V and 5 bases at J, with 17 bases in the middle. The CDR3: CASSATLEGRETQYF. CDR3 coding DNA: TGTGCCAGCAGCGCCACACTAGAGGGCCGTGAGACCCAGTACTTC.

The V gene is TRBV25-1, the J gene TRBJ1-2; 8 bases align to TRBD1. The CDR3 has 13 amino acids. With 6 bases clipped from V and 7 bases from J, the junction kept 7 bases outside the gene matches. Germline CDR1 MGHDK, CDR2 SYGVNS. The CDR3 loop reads CASSEQGEGGYTF. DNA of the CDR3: TGTGCCAGCAGCGAACAGGGGGAAGGTGGCTACACCTTC.

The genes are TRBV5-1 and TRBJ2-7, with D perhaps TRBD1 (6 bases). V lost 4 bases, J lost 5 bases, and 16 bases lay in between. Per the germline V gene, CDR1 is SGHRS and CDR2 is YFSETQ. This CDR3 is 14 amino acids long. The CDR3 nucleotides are TGCGCCAGCAGCGGACAACAGGGTGTCAACGAGCAGTACTTC. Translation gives CASSGQQGVNEQYF.

Written as DNA, the CDR3 is TGTGCCTGGAGTGTCCCAGGGGTTCCGACCTACGAGCAGTACTTC. Translating it yields CAWSVPGVPTYEQYF. This chain joins TRBV30 and TRBJ2-5; possibly TRBD1 for D (6 bases). The J call may be wrong; the DNA end is better matched by TRBJ2-7. In germline, CDR1 is GTSNPN, CDR2 SVGIG (reference sequence). The CDR3 sequence is 15 residues long.

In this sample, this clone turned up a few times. For the CDR3, the DNA is TGTGCCAGCAGGACCGACAGGGTCCACAATGAGCAGTTCTTC. Protein sequence: CASRTDRVHNEQFF. V gene TRBV28 combines with J gene TRBJ2-1; 7 positions agree with TRBD1. Germline V gene sequence: CDR1 MDHEN, CDR2 SYDVKM. The CDR3 runs 14 residues. Trimming cost V 6 bases and J 5 bases; bases outside gene matches: 7.

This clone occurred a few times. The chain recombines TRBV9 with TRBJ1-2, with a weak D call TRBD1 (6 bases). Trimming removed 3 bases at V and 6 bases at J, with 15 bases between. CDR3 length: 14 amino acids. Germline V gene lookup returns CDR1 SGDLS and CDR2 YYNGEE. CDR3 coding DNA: TGTGCCAGCAGCGGAATACAGGGTACAGATGGCTACACCTTC. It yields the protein CASSGIQGTDGYTF.

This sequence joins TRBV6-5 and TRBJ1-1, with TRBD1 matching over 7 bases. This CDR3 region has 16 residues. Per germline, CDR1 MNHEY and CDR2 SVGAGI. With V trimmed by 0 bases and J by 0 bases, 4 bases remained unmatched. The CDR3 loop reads CASSYSGGTVNTEAFF. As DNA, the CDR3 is TGTGCCAGCAGTTACTCGGGTGGGACAGTGAACACTGAAGCTTTCTTT.

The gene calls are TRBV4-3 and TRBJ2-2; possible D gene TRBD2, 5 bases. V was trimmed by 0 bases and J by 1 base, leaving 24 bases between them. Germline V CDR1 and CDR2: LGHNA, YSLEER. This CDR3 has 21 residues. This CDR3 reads CASSQEPPREGRAENTGELFF. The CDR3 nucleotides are TGCGCCAGCAGCCAAGAGCCCCCACGGGAAGGGCGAGCGGAGAACACCGGGGAGCTGTTTTTT.

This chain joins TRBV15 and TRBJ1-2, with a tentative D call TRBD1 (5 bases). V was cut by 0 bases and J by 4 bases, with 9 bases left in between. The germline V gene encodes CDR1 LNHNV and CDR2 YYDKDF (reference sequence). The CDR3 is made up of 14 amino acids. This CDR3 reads CATSREGTVYGYTF. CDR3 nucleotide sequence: TGTGCCACCAGCAGAGAGGGGACCGTCTATGGCTACACCTTC.

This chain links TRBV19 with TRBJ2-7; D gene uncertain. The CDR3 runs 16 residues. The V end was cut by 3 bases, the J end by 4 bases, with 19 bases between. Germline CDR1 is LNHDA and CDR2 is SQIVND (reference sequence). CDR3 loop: CASSIEEPRVLYEQYF. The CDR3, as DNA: TGTGCCAGTAGTATCGAAGAGCCCCGAGTCCTTTACGAGCAGTACTTC.

The CDR3 coding sequence is TGTGCCATCGGCCGACAGGGGGCGGTCGAAGAGACCCAGTACTTC. As protein: CAIGRQGAVEETQYF. The V gene is TRBV10-3, the J gene TRBJ2-5; TRBD1 matches at 10 bases. The length of the CDR3 is 15 residues. From germline, CDR1 is ENHRY and CDR2 SYGVKD. The junction had 9 bases not matched to a gene; V was cut back by 8 bases and J by 3 bases.

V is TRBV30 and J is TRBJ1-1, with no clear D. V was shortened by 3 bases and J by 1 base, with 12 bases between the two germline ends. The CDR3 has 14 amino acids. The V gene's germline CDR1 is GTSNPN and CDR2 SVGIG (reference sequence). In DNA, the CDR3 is TGTGCCTGGAGCCCCGGCTCGGCGAACACTGAAGCTTTCTTT. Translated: CAWSPGSANTEAFF.

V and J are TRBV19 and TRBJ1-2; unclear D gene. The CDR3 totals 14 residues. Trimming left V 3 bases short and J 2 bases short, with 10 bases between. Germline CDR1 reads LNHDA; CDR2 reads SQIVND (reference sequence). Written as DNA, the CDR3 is TGTGCCAGTAGTATGGTAGGACGGAACTATGGCTACACCTTC. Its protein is CASSMVGRNYGYTF.

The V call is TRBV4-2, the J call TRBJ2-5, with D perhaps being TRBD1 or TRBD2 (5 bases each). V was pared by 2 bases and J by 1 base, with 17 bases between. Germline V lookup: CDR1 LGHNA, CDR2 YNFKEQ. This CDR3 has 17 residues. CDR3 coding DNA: TGTGCCAGCAGCCAATGGCCCGGGACCACACCCCAAGAGACCCAGTACTTC. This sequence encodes CASSQWPGTTPQETQYF.

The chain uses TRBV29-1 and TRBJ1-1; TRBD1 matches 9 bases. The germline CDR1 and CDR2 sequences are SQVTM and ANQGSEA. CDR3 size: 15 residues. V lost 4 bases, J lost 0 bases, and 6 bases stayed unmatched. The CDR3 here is CSVVGGQGLNTEAFF. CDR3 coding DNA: TGCAGCGTTGTAGGGGGACAGGGATTGAACACTGAAGCTTTCTTT.

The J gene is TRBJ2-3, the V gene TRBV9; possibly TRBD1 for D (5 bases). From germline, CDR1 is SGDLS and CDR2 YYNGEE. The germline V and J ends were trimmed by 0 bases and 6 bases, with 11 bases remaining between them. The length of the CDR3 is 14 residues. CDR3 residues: CASSVGGRTDTQYF. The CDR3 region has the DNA TGTGCCAGCAGCGTAGGGGGCCGTACCGATACGCAGTATTTT. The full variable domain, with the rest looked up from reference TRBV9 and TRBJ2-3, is DSGVTQTPKHLITATGQRVTLRCSPRSGDLSVYWYQQSLDQGLQFLIQYYNGEERAKGNILERFSAQQFPDLHSELNLSSLELGDSALYFCASSVGGRTDTQYFGPGTRLTVL.

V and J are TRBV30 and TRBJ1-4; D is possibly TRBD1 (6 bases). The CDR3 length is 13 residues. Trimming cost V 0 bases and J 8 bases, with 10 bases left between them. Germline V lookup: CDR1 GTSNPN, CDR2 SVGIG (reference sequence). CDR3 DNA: TGTGCCTGGAGTGTCCTCAGGGGAGAAAAACTGTTTTTT. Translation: CAWSVLRGEKLFF. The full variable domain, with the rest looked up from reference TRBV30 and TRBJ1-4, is SQTIHQWPATLVQPVGSPLSLECTVEGTSNPNLYWYRQAAGRGLQLLFYSVGIGQISSEVPQNLSASRPQDRQFILSSKKLLLSDSGFYLCAWSVLRGEKLFFGSGTQLSVL.

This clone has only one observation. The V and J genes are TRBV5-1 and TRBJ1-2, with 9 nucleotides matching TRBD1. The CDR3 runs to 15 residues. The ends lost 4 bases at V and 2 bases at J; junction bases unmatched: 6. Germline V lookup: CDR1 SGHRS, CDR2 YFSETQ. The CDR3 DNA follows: TGCGCCAGCAGCCCAGCCGGGACAGGGAACTATGGCTACACCTTC. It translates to CASSPAGTGNYGYTF.

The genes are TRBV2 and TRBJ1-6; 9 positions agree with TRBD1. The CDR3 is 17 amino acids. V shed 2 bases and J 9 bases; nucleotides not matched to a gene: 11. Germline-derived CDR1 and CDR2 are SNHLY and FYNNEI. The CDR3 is CASSESSGTGLFSPLHF. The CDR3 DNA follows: TGTGCCAGCAGTGAAAGTTCCGGGACAGGGCTTTTTTCACCCCTCCACTTT.

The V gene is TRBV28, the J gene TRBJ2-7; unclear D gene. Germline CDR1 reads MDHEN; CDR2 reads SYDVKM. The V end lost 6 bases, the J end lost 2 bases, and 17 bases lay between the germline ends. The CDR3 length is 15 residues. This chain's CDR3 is CASSPIRAPPYEQYF. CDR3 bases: TGTGCCAGCAGCCCGATCCGGGCCCCCCCCTACGAGCAGTACTTC.

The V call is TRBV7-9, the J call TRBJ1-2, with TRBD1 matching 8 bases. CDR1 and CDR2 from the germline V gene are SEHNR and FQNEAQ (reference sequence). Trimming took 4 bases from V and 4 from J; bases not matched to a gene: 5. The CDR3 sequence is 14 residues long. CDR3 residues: CASSSRQGSYGYTF. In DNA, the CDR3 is TGTGCCAGCAGCTCCCGACAGGGGAGCTATGGCTACACCTTC. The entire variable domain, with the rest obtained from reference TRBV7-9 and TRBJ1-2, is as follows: DTGVSQNPRHKITKRGQNVTFRCDPISEHNRLYWYRQTLGQGPEFLTYFQNEAQLEKSRLLSDRFSAERPKGSFSTLEIQRTEQGDSAMYLCASSSRQGSYGYTFGSGTRLTVV.